Each of the 21 T cell receptor beta chains below was sequenced from the same sample in a study of OX40 agonist ivuxolimab in advanced cancers. Using immunoSEQ multiplex PCR, the repertoire was profiled, and TCRdb retains in-frame clones only, with some absent. The table lists 45,000 to 55,000 clones, 70% to 90% of them singletons, with 9% to 10% in the top ten. This sample comprised CD4+ or CD8+ T cells sorted from blood, obtained in a trial of the OX40 agonist ivuxolimab. These TCRs come from an adult with an advanced solid tumor such as melanoma, head and neck, liver or kidney cancer.

Remarks on this clone: A read error may produce the germline difference seen at one junction end. The J gene is TRBJ2-1, the V gene TRBV10-3, with D possibly being TRBD1 (5 bases). Germline CDR1 ENHRY, CDR2 SYGVKD. The CDR3 extends over 12 amino acids. The CDR3 nucleotides read TGTGCCATCAGTGATTCAGGGTGGGTACTGCTCTTC. It specifies CAISDSGWVLLF.

V gene TRBV16 combines with J gene TRBJ1-2; 12 nucleotides agree with TRBD1. Trimming removed 2 bases from V and 2 bases from J; junction bases left unmatched: 3. CDR3 length: 16 amino acids. Germline-derived CDR1 and CDR2 are KGHSY and FQNENV. The DNA of the CDR3 is TGTGCCAGCAGCCAAAGGGGACAGGGGGCGAACTATGGCTACACCTTC. It encodes CASSQRGQGANYGYTF.

The chain combines TRBV6-1 with TRBJ2-5; D may match TRBD1 or TRBD2 (5 bases each). Germline-derived CDR1 and CDR2 are MNHNS and SASEGT. The CDR3 is made up of 16 amino acids. Trimming shortened V by 1 base and J by 7 bases, and 19 bases separated the two germline ends. The CDR3 sequence: CASSEEAGGTRGTQYF. The CDR3, as DNA: TGTGCCAGCAGTGAAGAGGCGGGTGGGACGCGAGGGACCCAGTACTTC.

The chain uses TRBV6-4 and TRBJ2-5, with a weak D call TRBD1 (6 bases). The CDR3 is 13 residues long. Germline assignment: CDR1 MRHNA and CDR2 SNTAGT. V was shortened by 5 bases and J by 4 bases, with 11 bases between the two germline ends. CDR3 coding DNA: TGTGCCAGCAGTCGGGACATGGGAGAGACCCAGTACTTC. Its translation: CASSRDMGETQYF.

The CDR3 nucleotides read TGTGCCTGGAGTTGGGCAGAGAGCTCCTACAATGAGCAGTTCTTC. Amino acid sequence: CAWSWAESSYNEQFF. The chain couples TRBV30 to TRBJ2-1; D remains unclear. The ends were cut back, 2 bases at V and 0 bases at J, with 11 bases in the middle. Germline V gives CDR1 GTSNPN, CDR2 SVGIG (reference sequence). This CDR3 is 15 amino acids long.

The chain recombines TRBV7-3 with TRBJ2-6; 8 bases are a match to TRBD1. The CDR3 is 17 amino acids. The germline V gene has CDR1 SGHTA and CDR2 FQGTGA. The V segment lost 5 bases and the J segment 3 bases; nucleotides outside the gene matches: 9. The CDR3 loop reads CASSLVQGVIGANVLTF. The CDR3 DNA reads TGTGCCAGCAGCCTGGTACAGGGGGTGATTGGGGCCAACGTCCTGACTTTC.

This clone occurred a few times. The CDR3 DNA sequence: TGCGCCAGCAGCCAAGATAAAAGTGGACTCACAGATACGCAGTATTTT. It encodes CASSQDKSGLTDTQYF. The chain recombines TRBV4-1 with TRBJ2-3; D might be TRBD2 (5 bases). The CDR3 extends over 16 amino acids. V was clipped by 0 bases and J by 2 bases, with 12 bases between them. CDR1 is MGHRA and CDR2 is YSYEKL in the germline V gene.

The rearrangement uses TRBV20-1 and TRBJ2-5, with D unclear. Germline-derived CDR1 and CDR2 are DFQATT and SNEGSKA (reference sequence). The CDR3 has 10 amino acids. Trimming removed 7 bases from V and 7 bases from J, with 10 bases in between. DNA of the CDR3: TGCAGTGTACCCCTTGGGACCCAGTACTTC. Translating gives CSVPLGTQYF.

The chain links TRBV10-2 to TRBJ2-7; 8 nucleotides line up with TRBD1. The junction had 8 bases not matched to a gene; V was cut back by 0 bases and J by 7 bases. This CDR3 spans 15 amino acids. Germline V gene sequence: CDR1 WSHSY, CDR2 SAAADI. The CDR3 region has the DNA TGCGCCAGCAGTGAGTCGGGACAGGCAAGAGGGGAGCAGTACTTC. Translated, it gives CASSESGQARGEQYF.

This chain joins TRBV6-1 and TRBJ2-1, with 7 nucleotides matching TRBD1. Losses at the gene ends were 6 bases for V and 5 bases for J; bases not matched to a gene: 10. Germline CDR1 and CDR2: MNHNS and SASEGT. The CDR3 runs to 15 residues. The CDR3: CASSSRQGLDNEQFF. In DNA, the CDR3 is TGTGCCAGCAGCTCGCGACAGGGTTTGGACAATGAGCAGTTCTTC.

This chain links TRBV7-8 with TRBJ2-4, with TRBD1 identical over 10 bases. CDR3 length: 16 amino acids. Per the germline V gene, CDR1 is SGHVS and CDR2 is FQNEAQ. The V gene end was trimmed by 5 bases and the J gene end by 8 bases; junction bases not matched to a gene: 12. The CDR3 reads CASSLRDRGVEDIQYF. The CDR3 nucleotides are TGTGCCAGCAGCCTTCGGGACAGGGGTGTCGAGGACATTCAGTACTTC.

The table lists this clone with a count of one. Written as DNA, the CDR3 is TGTGCCAGCAGCCTCCCTCGGACAGGGGGTCCGTACTTC. This gives the protein CASSLPRTGGPYF. The chain has TRBV11-2 and TRBJ2-7; 10 bases match TRBD1. Germline V gene sequence: CDR1 SGHAT, CDR2 FQNNGV. The CDR3 has 13 residues. With 5 bases clipped from V and 12 bases from J, the junction kept 10 bases outside the gene matches.

This clone was counted a few times. Other DNA sequences within the sample encode an identical CDR3. This rearrangement joins TRBV30 to TRBJ1-5; D not certain. CDR3 length equals 13 residues. V lost 0 bases, J lost 2 bases, and 5 bases lay in between. The germline V gene has CDR1 GTSNPN and CDR2 SVGIG (reference sequence). This CDR3 is CAWSVGGNQPQHF. CDR3 in DNA: TGTGCCTGGAGTGTTGGAGGCAATCAGCCCCAGCATTTT.

The gene calls are TRBV7-9 and TRBJ2-7; D perhaps matches TRBD1 (5 bases). Germline V lookup: CDR1 SEHNR, CDR2 FQNEAQ (reference sequence). Between the trimmed V and J ends, which lost 1 base and 2 bases, there was a span of 9 bases. This CDR3 is built from 14 residues. DNA for the CDR3: TGTGCCAGCAGCTTAGTGCAGGGAACCTACGAGCAGTACTTC. It yields the protein CASSLVQGTYEQYF.

V is TRBV6-1 and J is TRBJ1-1; no firm D call. Germline lookup yields CDR1 MNHNS and CDR2 SASEGT. The CDR3 extends over 15 amino acids. With 4 bases removed from V and 1 base from J, the gap between germline ends came to 13 bases. The CDR3 loop is CASSVPDTSNTEAFF. CDR3 coding DNA: TGTGCCAGCAGTGTTCCTGACACATCGAACACTGAAGCTTTCTTT.

This rearrangement joins TRBV11-2 to TRBJ2-7; TRBD2 matches 8 bases. V lost 6 bases to trimming and J lost 0 bases; unmatched junction nucleotides: 16. The CDR3 has 18 residues. CDR1 and CDR2 from the germline V gene are SGHAT and FQNNGV. The chain's CDR3 is CASRRGSLRLAGSYEQYF. DNA of the CDR3: TGTGCCAGCAGGCGAGGGTCTCTTCGGCTAGCGGGCTCCTACGAGCAGTACTTC. The full variable domain, rest sourced from reference TRBV11-2 and TRBJ2-7, is EAGVAQSPRYKIIEKRQSVAFWCNPISGHATLYWYQQILGQGPKLLIQFQNNGVVDDSQLPKDRFSAERLKGVDSTLKIQPAKLEDSAVYLCASRRGSLRLAGSYEQYFGPGTRLTVT.

The table lists this clone with a count of one. Other DNA sequences in this sample translate to the same CDR3. The genes are TRBV6-1 and TRBJ2-1; 8 nucleotides agree with TRBD2. The CDR3 extends over 16 amino acids. V lost 1 base to trimming and J lost 7 bases; unmatched junction nucleotides: 9. Per the germline V gene, CDR1 is MNHNS and CDR2 is SASEGT. DNA for the CDR3: TGTGCCAGCAGTGAAGACCCCCTAGCGGGTTGGAATGAGCAGTTCTTC. This translates into CASSEDPLAGWNEQFF.

The gene calls are TRBV28 and TRBJ2-7, with D perhaps TRBD2 (5 bases). Germline CDR1 MDHEN, CDR2 SYDVKM. This CDR3 is built from 14 residues. V was cut by 7 bases and J by 6 bases, with 19 bases left in between. DNA of the CDR3: TGTGCCAGCACCCCCCCCGGAGCCCGGGGCGAGCAGTACTTC. Translating gives CASTPPGARGEQYF.

This chain links TRBV28 with TRBJ1-1, with TRBD1 matching 7 bases. Germline V gene data show CDR1 as MDHEN and CDR2 as SYDVKM. The CDR3 extends over 17 amino acids. V trimming: 6 bases; J trimming: 6 bases; junction bases outside the gene matches: 19. The CDR3 DNA follows: TGTGCCAGCAGCCTTATAGGGGGCCAGGGGAGGATGGCTGAAGCTTTCTTT. Protein sequence: CASSLIGGQGRMAEAFF.

The gene calls are TRBV10-2 and TRBJ2-7; D unclear. Per germline, CDR1 WSHSY and CDR2 SAAADI. V was pared by 7 bases and J by 4 bases, with 8 bases between. The CDR3 covers 11 residues. The CDR3 nucleotides read TGCGCCAGCAAGTTCGCGTACGAGCAGTACTTC. This encodes CASKFAYEQYF.

CDR3 region: CARQQGSGYTQYF. The CDR3 region has the DNA TGTGCTAGGCAACAGGGAAGCGGGTATACGCAGTATTTT. This chain uses TRBV7-7 with TRBJ2-3, with D perhaps being TRBD1 or TRBD2 (6 bases each). The CDR3 is 13 amino acids. CDR1 and CDR2 (germline): SSHAT, FNYEAQ (reference sequence).